Shown below are 15 T cell receptor beta chains from a single sample sequenced in a study of post-analysis software for immune sequencing data. Antigen specificity for these receptors is unknown. Study observations and caveats: Included in a set of roughly 5 TRBV segments more frequent in patients than controls were TRBV5-6, TRBV5-1 and TRBV20-1.

Each TCR beta cDNA library carried unique molecular identifiers. TCRdb reanalysed the PCR reads using MiXCR and keeps one entry per CDR3 protein. The profile shows hundreds of thousands of distinct CDR3 sequences, roughly three fifths of them singletons. The sample consisted of blood. Source of these receptors: a girl aged 2 to 10 with multiple sclerosis.

The chain couples TRBV7-9 to TRBJ2-4; perhaps D is TRBD1 or TRBD2 (6 bases each). V lost 3 bases and J 1 base, leaving 19 bases between the germline ends. This CDR3 has 18 residues. Per the germline V gene, CDR1 is SEHNR and CDR2 is FQNEAQ (reference sequence). CDR3 loop: CASSLGPAGAGAKNIQYF. Here the CDR3 DNA reads TGTGCCAGCAGCTTGGGTCCGGCAGGGGCGGGGGCCAAAAACATTCAGTACTTC.

A single count supports this clonotype. V and J are TRBV6-1 and TRBJ2-5; 7 bases agree with TRBD2. This CDR3 is 15 amino acids long. Germline trimming cut 7 bases from V and 2 bases from J; bases unmatched to any gene: 10. Germline V gene lookup returns CDR1 MNHNS and CDR2 SASEGT. CDR3 sequence reads: CASTEFPSGQETQYF. The CDR3 bases are TGTGCCAGCACCGAATTCCCTAGCGGACAAGAGACCCAGTACTTC.

In this sample, this clonotype turned up a few times. The J gene is TRBJ1-2, the V gene TRBV7-6, with TRBD1 matching 10 bases. Germline assignment: CDR1 SGHVS and CDR2 FNYEAQ. After removal of 5 bases from V and 12 bases from J, the junction contained 15 bases not matched to a gene. The CDR3 covers 15 residues. CDR3 sequence (DNA): TGTGCCAGCAGCCCTTTGACAGGGGGCCTGTCATCAGACACCTTC. Encoded protein: CASSPLTGGLSSDTF.

The chain has TRBV4-2 and TRBJ2-3; D not resolved. This CDR3 region has 15 residues. Germline lookup yields CDR1 LGHNA and CDR2 YNFKEQ. Trimming left V 0 bases short and J 5 bases short, with 12 bases between. The CDR3 DNA reads TGTGCCAGCAGCCAAGAATTTCGGCAGCAAGATACGCAGTATTTT. This encodes CASSQEFRQQDTQYF.

The rearrangement uses TRBV12-3 or TRBV12-4 and TRBJ2-1; tentative D call: TRBD2 (5 bases). Trimming removed 2 bases from V and 0 bases from J, with 11 bases in between. The CDR3 has 16 amino acids. CDR3 amino acids: CASSLMTTISYNEQFF. The CDR3 bases are TGTGCCAGCAGTTTAATGACTACCATCTCCTACAATGAGCAGTTCTTC.

This rearrangement joins TRBV10-1 to TRBJ2-2; D uncertain. The V gene's germline CDR1 is WNHNN and CDR2 SYGVQD (reference sequence). The V gene lost 0 bases and the J gene lost 6 bases, with 5 bases spanning the gap. CDR3 size: 13 residues. The CDR3: CASSESVPGELFF. As DNA, the CDR3 is TGCGCCAGCAGTGAGTCCGTCCCCGGGGAGCTGTTTTTT.

This clonotype was picked up a small number of times. The V call is TRBV27, the J call TRBJ2-1; D is ambiguous. CDR3 length equals 13 residues. The germline V gene encodes CDR1 MNHEY and CDR2 SMNVEV (reference sequence). V shed 6 bases and J shed 8 bases, with 14 bases lying between them. The CDR3 region is CASSVSSWDEQFF. In DNA form, the CDR3 reads TGTGCCAGCAGCGTCTCCTCCTGGGATGAGCAGTTCTTC.

The V and J genes are TRBV29-1 and TRBJ2-5; weak D call: TRBD1 (6 bases). Deletions cut 7 bases from V and 2 bases from J, with 17 bases between. CDR1 is SQVTM, CDR2 ANQGSEA, per germline. The CDR3 is made up of 14 amino acids. The CDR3 region is CSARGRLEQETQYF. In DNA form, the CDR3 reads TGCAGCGCCAGGGGCCGCCTTGAACAAGAGACCCAGTACTTC.

This clonotype appeared a few times. V gene TRBV20-1 combines with J gene TRBJ2-5, with a weak D call TRBD2 (6 bases). CDR3 length: 17 amino acids. The germline V gene has CDR1 DFQATT and CDR2 SNEGSKA (reference sequence). Trimming cost V 1 base and J 1 base, with 19 bases left between them. The CDR3 spells CSARVLPGSGVQETQYF. Written as DNA, the CDR3 is TGCAGTGCTAGAGTTCTTCCGGGGTCGGGGGTCCAAGAGACCCAGTACTTC.

This clonotype was detected once. The genes are TRBV5-1 and TRBJ2-7; 11 nucleotides align to TRBD1. CDR1 SGHRS and CDR2 YFSETQ come from the germline V gene. The trim removed 2 bases at V and 5 bases at J, leaving 3 bases unmatched. CDR3 size: 14 residues. The CDR3 nucleotides read TGCGCCAGCAGCTTACAGGGACAGGGGGACGAGCAGTACTTC. Translation: CASSLQGQGDEQYF.

The sample holds a few counts of this clonotype. For the CDR3, the DNA is TGCGCCAGCTCTCCGGGACAGGAGGTAGGATCCCTCCACTTT. It translates to CASSPGQEVGSLHF. This chain uses TRBV5-1 with TRBJ1-6; 8 bases match TRBD1. The V gene end was trimmed by 7 bases and the J gene end by 14 bases; junction bases not matched to a gene: 14. The germline V gene has CDR1 SGHRS and CDR2 YFSETQ. The CDR3 is made up of 14 amino acids.

This clonotype was seen more than once but under ten times. The chain is built from TRBV19 and TRBJ2-1; 7 bases map to TRBD2. The germline CDR1 and CDR2 sequences are LNHDA and SQIVND (reference sequence). The CDR3 is 16 residues long. J was trimmed by 5 bases and V by 5 bases; bases with no gene match: 12. This chain's CDR3 is CASSASVPGGHNEQFF. CDR3 in DNA: TGTGCCAGTAGTGCCTCAGTACCGGGAGGCCACAATGAGCAGTTCTTC.

The chain carries TRBV5-6 and TRBJ2-1, with TRBD1 identical over 8 bases. The germline V gene has CDR1 SGHDT and CDR2 YYEEEE. V was clipped by 2 bases and J by 2 bases; unmatched bases: 9. The CDR3 consists of 17 residues. CDR3 in amino acids: CASSFRDRFGAYNEQFF. CDR3 sequence (DNA): TGTGCCAGCAGCTTTAGGGACAGGTTCGGCGCCTACAATGAGCAGTTCTTC. Full variable domain (rest looked up from reference TRBV5-6 and TRBJ2-1): DAGVTQSPTHLIKTRGQQVTLRCSPKSGHDTVSWYQQALGQGPQFIFQYYEEEERQRGNFPDRFSGHQFPNYSSELNVNALLLGDSALYLCASSFRDRFGAYNEQFFGPGTRLTVL.

The V and J genes are TRBV20-1 and TRBJ2-3; D call uncertain. The germline V gene has CDR1 DFQATT and CDR2 SNEGSKA (reference sequence). This CDR3 is 12 amino acids long. Deletions cut 6 bases from V and 0 bases from J, with 7 bases between. The CDR3 is CSATDSTDTQYF. The CDR3 nucleotides read TGCAGTGCGACGGACAGCACAGATACGCAGTATTTT.

This chain joins TRBV25-1 and TRBJ1-3; weak D call: TRBD1 (5 bases). V lost 4 bases and J lost 0, with 13 bases in between. Germline V lookup: CDR1 MGHDK, CDR2 SYGVNS. The CDR3 is made up of 16 amino acids. The CDR3 region has the DNA TGTGCCAGCAGTGCCAGGACACCGATCTCTGGAAACACCATATATTTT. This sequence encodes CASSARTPISGNTIYF.